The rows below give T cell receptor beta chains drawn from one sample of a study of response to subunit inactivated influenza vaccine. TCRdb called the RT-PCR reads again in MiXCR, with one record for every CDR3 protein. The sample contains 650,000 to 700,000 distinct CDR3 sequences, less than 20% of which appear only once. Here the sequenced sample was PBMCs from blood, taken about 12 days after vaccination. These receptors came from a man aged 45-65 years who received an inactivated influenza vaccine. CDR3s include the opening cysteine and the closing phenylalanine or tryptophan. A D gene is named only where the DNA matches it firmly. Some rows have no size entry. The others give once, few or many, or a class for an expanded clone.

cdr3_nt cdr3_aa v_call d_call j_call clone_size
TGCAGTGCTAGACTCGGGTGGAATAGCAATCAGCCCCAGCATTTT CSARLGWNSNQPQHF TRBV20-1 . TRBJ1-5 .
TGTGCCAGCAGCCCCCAGACAGGGACGGGCTACGAGCAGTACTTC CASSPQTGTGYEQYF TRBV9 TRBD1 TRBJ2-7 few
TGTGCCTGGAGTGGACTAGATGGACAGCAATATGGCTACACCTTC CAWSGLDGQQYGYTF TRBV30 . TRBJ1-2 .
TGTGCCAGCAGCTCACTACGGGGATCCTTGGAGACCCAGTACTTC CASSSLRGSLETQYF TRBV6-2/TRBV6-3 . TRBJ2-5 few
TGTGCCAGCAGTTTTGGACAGGGAGAAAAACTGTTTTTT CASSFGQGEKLFF TRBV6-5 TRBD1 TRBJ1-4 few
TGTGCCACCAGCAGAGAACAGGGGGCGCGCACTGAAGCTTTCTTT CATSREQGARTEAFF TRBV15 TRBD1 TRBJ1-1 few
TGCAGCGTTGGAAAGACGGGTATCTCCTACAATGAGCAGTTCTTC CSVGKTGISYNEQFF TRBV29-1 . TRBJ2-1 medium-sized
TGTGCCATCAGCAGGTCCAGGGACACTGAAGCTTTCTTT CAISRSRDTEAFF TRBV10-3 . TRBJ1-1 few
TGTGCCAGCACCCCGTACCGAGGGGCGGATGAAAAACTGTTTTTT CASTPYRGADEKLFF TRBV7-8 . TRBJ1-4 .
TGTGCCAGCAGCTTCATGGGGAGTGATTCGGATGAGCAGTTCTTC CASSFMGSDSDEQFF TRBV7-9 . TRBJ2-1 .
TGCGCCAGCAGCTTTCAACAGGGGGTCTACGAGCAGTACTTC CASSFQQGVYEQYF TRBV5-1 TRBD1 TRBJ2-7 .
TGTGCCAGCAGCCCAAGGACAGGGGGCGGCACAGATACGCAGTATTTT CASSPRTGGGTDTQYF TRBV11-2 TRBD1 TRBJ2-3 few
TGTGCCAGTAGTACCCGACGGACGAAAGAGACCCAGTACTTC CASSTRRTKETQYF TRBV19 . TRBJ2-5 .
TGTGCCAGCACCTTAGGGGGGACAGGGGTTGCTCAGCCCCAGCATTTT CASTLGGTGVAQPQHF TRBV7-9 TRBD1 TRBJ1-5 .
TGTGCCAGCAGTTTACCGGGACAGGTATTCGAGCAGTACTTC CASSLPGQVFEQYF TRBV28 TRBD1 TRBJ2-7 few
TGCAGCGTCTTGGGTGGGACGAGTAATGAAAAACTGTTTTTT CSVLGGTSNEKLFF TRBV29-1 . TRBJ1-4 few
TGTGCCAGCAGTTTATACGGTCGCGGGAGTGGAAACACCGGGGAGCTGTTTTTT CASSLYGRGSGNTGELFF TRBV12-3/TRBV12-4 TRBD2 TRBJ2-2 few
TGCAGTGCTAGAGTGCCTTACGGGGTTGGCGAAAAACTGTTTTTT CSARVPYGVGEKLFF TRBV20-1 . TRBJ1-4 few
TGTGCCAGCACCAATTCAGGGGAGGAGACCCAGTACTTC CASTNSGEETQYF TRBV12-3/TRBV12-4 . TRBJ2-5 .
TGTGCCAGCAGCTTACCGGGACAGGATACGCAGTATTTT CASSLPGQDTQYF TRBV7-2 TRBD1 TRBJ2-3 few